Each of the 22 T cell receptor beta chains below was sequenced from the same sample in a study of T cell responses to AZD1222 COVID-19 vaccine. Data came from immunoSEQ multiplex PCR; TCRdb stores just in-frame clones and leaves some out. The sample holds roughly 120,000 clones; about 80% are singletons and the top ten take around 9.9%. The specimen was peripheral blood, collected on day 0 of AZD1222 vaccination. These receptors were taken from an adult in good health.

The rearrangement uses TRBV6-5 and TRBJ2-2, with 8 bases that match TRBD2. Germline CDR1 MNHEY, CDR2 SVGAGI. J gave up 1 base and V 4 bases, and 5 bases lay outside the gene matches. CDR3 length: 16 amino acids. CDR3 nucleotide sequence: TGTGCCAGCAGTTCCCTCGGGAGGGGGAACACCGGGGAGCTGTTTTTT. Translation gives CASSSLGRGNTGELFF.

The CDR3: CSASPPPMNTEAFF. CDR3 in DNA: TGCAGTGCTAGTCCTCCCCCAATGAACACTGAAGCTTTCTTT. The chain combines TRBV20-1 with TRBJ1-1, with D hard to call. CDR1 DFQATT and CDR2 SNEGSKA come from the germline V gene (reference sequence). V lost 3 bases, J lost 0 bases, and 11 bases lay in between. The CDR3 contains 14 residues.

This clone has just a few counts. The chain joins TRBV7-9 to TRBJ1-2; D not resolved. Trimming took 5 bases from V and 3 from J, leaving 10 bases between them. This CDR3 is 13 amino acids long. CDR1 and CDR2 (germline): SEHNR, FQNEAQ (reference sequence). The DNA for the CDR3 is TGTGCCAGCAGCACCTGGACGGACTATGGCTACACCTTC. Its protein is CASSTWTDYGYTF.

The rearrangement uses TRBV10-3 and TRBJ2-7, with 8 bases that match TRBD2. Germline assignment: CDR1 ENHRY and CDR2 SYGVKD. The CDR3 is 13 residues long. The V gene end was trimmed by 4 bases and the J gene end by 5 bases; junction bases not matched to a gene: 4. The CDR3 DNA follows: TGTGCCATCAGTGTCAATAGCGGGAACGAGCAGTACTTC. Protein product: CAISVNSGNEQYF.

The CDR3 bases are TGTGCCAGCAGCTTAGCGAAATCCTCTAGCGGGCTACCCCATGAGCAGTTCTTC. It translates to CASSLAKSSSGLPHEQFF. The V call is TRBV7-2, the J call TRBJ2-1, with 8 bases that match TRBD2. Looked up from germline, CDR1 is SGHTA and CDR2 is FQGNSA. The CDR3 is 18 residues long. With 0 bases clipped from V and 8 bases from J, the junction kept 15 bases outside the gene matches.

This clone was seen just once. The chain uses TRBV5-1 and TRBJ1-2; TRBD1 is a possible D gene (6 bases). Germline CDR1 reads SGHRS; CDR2 reads YFSETQ. CDR3 length: 13 amino acids. V was pared by 3 bases and J by 6 bases, with 12 bases between. The CDR3 reads CASSWGDTNGYTF. The DNA of the CDR3 is TGCGCCAGCAGCTGGGGGGACACCAATGGCTACACCTTC.

V and J are TRBV2 and TRBJ1-1; D gene uncertain. V lost 0 bases to trimming and J lost 5 bases, with 10 bases between them. There are 14 residues in the CDR3. Germline V gene sequence: CDR1 SNHLY, CDR2 FYNNEI. CDR3 in DNA: TGTGCCAGCAGTGAAGCAGCGGCCAGAACTGAAGCTTTCTTT. This sequence encodes CASSEAAARTEAFF. The entire variable domain, with the rest obtained from reference TRBV2 and TRBJ1-1, is as follows: EPEVTQTPSHQVTQMGQEVILRCVPISNHLYFYWYRQILGQKVEFLVSFYNNEISEKSEIFDDQFSVERPDGSNFTLKIRSTKLEDSAMYFCASSEAAARTEAFFGQGTRLTVV.

This chain uses TRBV7-2 with TRBJ2-7, with D tentatively TRBD1 or TRBD2 (6 bases each). V lost 3 bases and J 3 bases, leaving 12 bases between the germline ends. This CDR3 contains 14 residues. The germline V gene has CDR1 SGHTA and CDR2 FQGNSA. The CDR3 sequence is CASSLGGAGYEQYF. The CDR3 DNA reads as TGTGCCAGCAGCTTGGGGGGCGCTGGCTACGAGCAGTACTTC.

The gene calls are TRBV3-1 (or the pseudogene TRBV3-2) and TRBJ2-5; 7 bases match TRBD2. The CDR3 extends over 16 amino acids. J lost 6 bases, V lost 1 base, and 11 bases had no gene match. The V gene's germline CDR1 is LGHDT and CDR2 YNNKEL (reference sequence). CDR3 nucleotide sequence: TGTGCCAGCAGCCAAGTCTTAGGACTAGAAACCCAGACCCAGTACTTC. It is translated as CASSQVLGLETQTQYF.

The rearrangement joins TRBV18 to TRBJ1-4; maybe TRBD1 (5 bases). Looked up from germline, CDR1 is KGHSH and CDR2 is LQKENI. CDR3 length equals 13 residues. Between the trimmed V and J ends, which lost 3 bases and 7 bases, there was a span of 9 bases. CDR3 in DNA: TGTGCCAGCTCACCGGGGCGAGGTGAAAAACTGTTTTTT. Residues: CASSPGRGEKLFF.

J is TRBJ2-3 and V is TRBV4-3, with a possible D match to TRBD2 (7 bases). Trimming shortened V by 4 bases and J by 3 bases, and 20 bases separated the two germline ends. This CDR3 is built from 17 residues. Germline lookup yields CDR1 LGHNA and CDR2 YSLEER. The CDR3 DNA sequence: TGCGCCAGCAGCCGTTTCCCTGGGGGGGGCGAGACAGATACGCAGTATTTT. Translation: CASSRFPGGGETDTQYF.

The V gene is TRBV15, the J gene TRBJ2-5; 8 bases are a match to TRBD1. The V segment lost 5 bases and the J segment 3 bases; nucleotides outside the gene matches: 8. The CDR3 sequence is 15 residues long. Germline CDR1 reads LNHNV; CDR2 reads YYDKDF (reference sequence). The CDR3 nucleotides read TGTGCCACCAGCCTTACAGGACAGGGAAAAGAGACCCAGTACTTC. Translated: CATSLTGQGKETQYF. Drawing the rest from reference TRBV15 and TRBJ2-5, the complete variable domain is DAMVIQNPRYQVTQFGKPVTLSCSQTLNHNVMYWYQQKSSQAPKLLFHYYDKDFNNEADTPDNFQSRRPNTSFCFLDIRSPGLGDTAMYLCATSLTGQGKETQYFGPGTRLLVL.

This chain connects TRBV2 to TRBJ1-6; D is unclear. The CDR3 is 12 residues long. CDR1 SNHLY and CDR2 FYNNEI come from the germline V gene. V was clipped by 6 bases and J by 8 bases, with 8 bases between them. CDR3 sequence (DNA): TGTGCCAGCAGCCAGATAGATTCACCCCTCCACTTT. Its translation is CASSQIDSPLHF.

The chain is built from TRBV24-1 and TRBJ2-1; 9 bases are a match to TRBD2. Unmatched junction bases numbered 8, after V lost 4 bases and J lost 8 bases. The CDR3 runs to 15 residues. Germline CDR1 KGHDR, CDR2 SFDVKD. The CDR3 DNA follows: TGTGCCACCAGTGACACCCCGGCGGGGGGGGATGAGCAGTTCTTC. It translates to CATSDTPAGGDEQFF.

The J gene is TRBJ1-3, the V gene TRBV21-1; the table's D gene call, TRBD1, was not cross checked with the DNA. TRBV21-1 is flagged as a pseudogene. This CDR3 is built from 18 residues. CDR3 in DNA: TGTGCCAGCAGCCCGACCAGGGGACGGAGAGACTCTGGAAACACCATATATTTT. This translates into CASSPTRGRRDSGNTIYF.

The genes are TRBV7-8 and TRBJ1-5; maybe TRBD1 (5 bases). The CDR3 contains 14 residues. V was shortened by 3 bases and J by 4 bases, with 10 bases between the two germline ends. CDR1 and CDR2 (germline): SGHVS, FQNEAQ. The CDR3 DNA reads as TGTGCCAGCAGCTTGGGACTGGGAAATCAGCCCCAGCATTTT. Translation gives CASSLGLGNQPQHF.

This rearrangement joins TRBV5-1 to TRBJ2-3; D may correspond to TRBD1 or TRBD2 (5 bases each). The CDR3 has 15 amino acids. V lost 0 bases and J lost 4, with 12 bases in between. Germline values: CDR1 SGHRS, CDR2 YFSETQ. The CDR3 spells CASSLEGEYSDTQYF. CDR3 sequence (DNA): TGCGCCAGCAGCTTGGAAGGGGAGTATTCAGATACGCAGTATTTT. Full variable domain (remainder filled in from reference TRBV5-1 and TRBJ2-3): KAGVTQTPRYLIKTRGQQVTLSCSPISGHRSVSWYQQTPGQGLQFLFEYFSETQRNKGNFPGRFSGRQFSNSRSEMNVSTLELGDSALYLCASSLEGEYSDTQYFGPGTRLTVL.

V is TRBV10-3 and J is TRBJ1-1; the D gene is possibly TRBD1 (6 bases). This CDR3 is built from 13 residues. Germline values: CDR1 ENHRY, CDR2 SYGVKD. V lost 11 bases, J lost 0 bases, and 13 bases lay in between. The CDR3: CAATQGLNTEAFF. CDR3 in DNA: TGTGCCGCCACCCAGGGGTTGAACACTGAAGCTTTCTTT.

This chain connects TRBV3-1 (or the pseudogene TRBV3-2) to TRBJ2-1, with 9 bases matching TRBD1. CDR1 and CDR2 from the germline V gene are LGHDT and YNNKEL (reference sequence). The CDR3 sequence is 15 residues long. The trim removed 1 base at V and 7 bases at J, leaving 5 bases unmatched. CDR3 sequence (DNA): TGTGCCAGCAGCCAAGGACAGGGGGTTCGGAATGAGCAGTTCTTC. It specifies CASSQGQGVRNEQFF.

The DNA of the CDR3 is TGCAGCGTTCGCGGACTAGCGGTCACAGATACGCAGTATTTT. This codes for CSVRGLAVTDTQYF. The chain has TRBV29-1 and TRBJ2-3; 10 positions agree with TRBD2. The J segment lost 2 bases and the V segment lost 5 bases, leaving 4 bases of the junction unmatched. The V gene's germline CDR1 is SQVTM and CDR2 ANQGSEA. There are 14 residues in the CDR3.

The chain has TRBV30 and TRBJ1-5; D is uncertain. Germline V gene lookup returns CDR1 GTSNPN and CDR2 SVGIG (reference sequence). The V gene lost 7 bases and the J gene lost 0 bases, with 10 bases spanning the gap. This CDR3 spans 13 amino acids. The CDR3 DNA follows: TGTGCCTCCGGACGAAATAGCAATCAGCCCCAGCATTTT. Protein: CASGRNSNQPQHF.

The chain has TRBV6-5 and TRBJ2-5; 10 bases line up with TRBD2. Per germline, CDR1 MNHEY and CDR2 SVGAGI. The CDR3 has 16 residues. J lost 6 bases, V lost 0 bases, and 7 bases had no gene match. This CDR3 is CASSYSQREGGKTQYF. In nucleotides, the CDR3 is TGTGCCAGCAGTTACTCCCAGCGGGAGGGTGGGAAGACCCAGTACTTC.